Following are 31 T cell receptor beta chains from one sample sequenced in a study of shared clonotypes between healthy human individuals (dated by TCRdb to about 2020). Receptors were amplified or captured by the immunoSEQ multiplex PCR assay. Held by TCRdb, this immuneACCESS table contains in-frame sequences only and omits some clones. Under half of the omission traces to an unresolved V gene where checked; the cause of the rest is unknown. Within this sample are hundreds of thousands of clones, with roughly four fifths of them counted one time only. More than 10% of the sample is in the top ten clones. The sequenced sample consisted of PBMCs. All receptors derive from a woman between 40 and 55 years old in good health. Some clones in this sample may be carry-over from other donors' samples.

Of note for this clone: A read error may explain this, as a much larger clone is one base away. V gene TRBV11-2 combines with J gene TRBJ2-1; D may be TRBD1 (6 bases). The CDR3 consists of 13 residues. Germline values: CDR1 SGHAT, CDR2 FQNNGV. This CDR3 is CASSLQQGNGQFF. The CDR3 coding sequence is TGTGCCAGCAGCTTACAACAGGGCAATGGGCAGTTCTTC.

The chain recombines TRBV7-2 with TRBJ2-1; 14 bases are a match to TRBD2. From germline, CDR1 is SGHTA and CDR2 FQGNSA. The CDR3 runs to 17 residues. The J segment lost 2 bases and the V segment lost 5 bases, leaving 5 bases of the junction unmatched. The CDR3 region has the DNA TGTGCCAGCAGCGTGACTAGCGGGAGGGCACCCTACAATGAGCAGTTCTTC. Amino acids: CASSVTSGRAPYNEQFF.

The chain uses TRBV4-1 and TRBJ1-5; TRBD1 matches at 7 bases. The CDR3 sequence is 15 residues long. Unmatched junction bases numbered 5, after V lost 1 base and J lost 5 bases. CDR1 is MGHRA, CDR2 YSYEKL, per germline. The CDR3 reads CASSQGTGEYQPQHF. The CDR3 DNA sequence: TGCGCCAGCAGCCAAGGCACAGGGGAGTATCAGCCCCAGCATTTT.

This clone turned up a few times. V usage is TRBV5-1 and J usage is TRBJ2-2, with TRBD1 identical over 7 bases. This CDR3 contains 16 residues. V was pared by 1 base and J by 0 bases, with 3 bases of the junction left unmatched. Germline CDR1 reads SGHRS; CDR2 reads YFSETQ. CDR3 in DNA: TGCGCCAGCAGCTTGCGTGGACAGGCGAACACCGGGGAGCTGTTTTTT. This sequence encodes CASSLRGQANTGELFF.

The genes are TRBV9 and TRBJ1-2; D call uncertain. Trimming left V 4 bases short and J 8 bases short, with 12 bases between. The CDR3 loop spans 12 amino acids. Germline V CDR1 and CDR2: SGDLS, YYNGEE. CDR3 nucleotides: TGTGCCAGCAGCCCCTCGCATGGGGGCTACACCTTC. This codes for CASSPSHGGYTF. Supplemented by reference TRBV9 and TRBJ1-2, the full variable domain reads DSGVTQTPKHLITATGQRVTLRCSPRSGDLSVYWYQQSLDQGLQFLIQYYNGEERAKGNILERFSAQQFPDLHSELNLSSLELGDSALYFCASSPSHGGYTFGSGTRLTVV.

This clone occurred many times. The rearrangement links TRBV19 to TRBJ1-3, with TRBD1 as a possible D gene (5 bases). Germline V CDR1 and CDR2: LNHDA, SQIVND (reference sequence). Deletions cut 11 bases from V and 2 bases from J, with 19 bases between. The length of the CDR3 is 15 residues. This CDR3 reads CAGSSNGGAGNTIYF. For the CDR3, the DNA is TGTGCCGGAAGCTCAAACGGGGGAGCTGGAAACACCATATATTTT.

The rearrangement uses TRBV7-8 and TRBJ2-1; TRBD2 aligns across 9 bases. The J segment lost 5 bases and the V segment lost 1 base, leaving 6 bases of the junction unmatched. The CDR3 has 16 residues. Germline values: CDR1 SGHVS, CDR2 FQNEAQ. CDR3 in DNA: TGTGCCAGCAGCTTAGTTGGCGGGAGGGCCAACAATGAGCAGTTCTTC. It yields the protein CASSLVGGRANNEQFF.

The chain is built from TRBV11-2 and TRBJ2-2, with no clear D. Germline V gene data show CDR1 as SGHAT and CDR2 as FQNNGV. Trimming removed 5 bases at V and 2 bases at J, with 3 bases between. The CDR3 totals 12 residues. As DNA, the CDR3 is TGTGCCAGCAGCCAAAACACCGGGGAGCTGTTTTTT. Residues: CASSQNTGELFF.

The genes are TRBV27 and TRBJ2-1; D is unclear. Germline V gene data show CDR1 as MNHEY and CDR2 as SMNVEV (reference sequence). The CDR3 is made up of 13 amino acids. The V end was cut by 2 bases, the J end by 3 bases, with 5 bases between. The DNA of the CDR3 is TGTGCCAGCAGTTTAACTCTCTACAATGAGCAGTTCTTC. This translates into CASSLTLYNEQFF.

This clone was picked up one time. This chain uses TRBV27 with TRBJ2-7; 9 bases fit TRBD2. With 4 bases clipped from V and 6 bases from J, the junction kept 10 bases outside the gene matches. The CDR3 sequence is 15 residues long. The germline V gene encodes CDR1 MNHEY and CDR2 SMNVEV (reference sequence). The CDR3 is CASSSSGTSRSEQYF. The DNA for the CDR3 is TGTGCCAGCAGTTCCTCCGGGACTAGCCGGAGCGAGCAGTACTTC.

The rearrangement links TRBV2 to TRBJ2-2, with D unresolved. Trimming stripped 4 bases from V and 7 bases from J, with 7 bases between. This CDR3 is built from 12 residues. The germline gives CDR1 SNHLY, CDR2 FYNNEI. The CDR3 coding sequence is TGTGCCAGCAGTGCCGGGTACGGGGAGCTGTTTTTT. Translating it yields CASSAGYGELFF.

This clone was seen a single time. V is TRBV7-8 and J is TRBJ2-1; D possibly matches TRBD1 or TRBD2 (5 bases each). This CDR3 contains 15 residues. Germline assignment: CDR1 SGHVS and CDR2 FQNEAQ. The germline V and J ends were trimmed by 5 bases and 0 bases, with 11 bases remaining between them. The CDR3 region has the DNA TGTGCCAGCAGCCACCGGGACGTCTCCTACAATGAGCAGTTCTTC. Translating gives CASSHRDVSYNEQFF.

The V gene is TRBV6-5, the J gene TRBJ1-1, with D unclear. CDR1 is MNHEY, CDR2 SVGAGI, per germline. The CDR3 totals 14 residues. V lost 2 bases to trimming and J lost 0 bases, with 7 bases between them. The CDR3 sequence is CASSYDPMNTEAFF. DNA for the CDR3: TGTGCCAGCAGTTACGACCCTATGAACACTGAAGCTTTCTTT.

The chain recombines TRBV27 with TRBJ1-1, with D hard to call. CDR3 length equals 13 residues. The germline CDR1 and CDR2 sequences are MNHEY and SMNVEV (reference sequence). Trimming shortened V by 5 bases and J by 1 base, and 8 bases separated the two germline ends. Here the CDR3 DNA reads TGTGCCAGCAGTCGGCAAAGGAACACTGAAGCTTTCTTT. It encodes CASSRQRNTEAFF.

As concerns this clone: The same CDR3 arises from other DNA sequences in this sample as well. This rearrangement joins TRBV4-1 to TRBJ2-5; D unresolved. CDR1 is MGHRA and CDR2 is YSYEKL in the germline V gene. Trimming took 2 bases from V and 0 from J, leaving 16 bases between them. CDR3 length equals 17 residues. CDR3 protein: CASSQYFRLGDQETQYF. For the CDR3, the DNA is TGCGCCAGCAGCCAATATTTCCGGCTTGGGGACCAAGAGACCCAGTACTTC.

With respect to this clone: A far larger clone is a single base away, which makes a read error likely. The chain has TRBV2 and TRBJ2-7; D is perhaps TRBD2 (5 bases). The J call could be wrong; TRBJ2-5 is a better fit for the DNA end. The CDR3 extends over 15 amino acids. From germline, CDR1 is SNHLY and CDR2 FYNNEI. The CDR3 spells CASYGVSGKQGTQYF. DNA for the CDR3: TGTGCCAGCTACGGGGTCTCGGGGAAACAAGGGACCCAGTACTTC.

CDR3 sequence reads: CASSVAIGRMYEQYF. CDR3 bases: TGTGCCAGCAGCGTAGCGATTGGGAGAATGTACGAGCAGTACTTC. The chain uses TRBV9 and TRBJ2-7, with D maybe TRBD2 (5 bases). The CDR3 covers 15 residues. V was trimmed by 0 bases and J by 4 bases, leaving 14 bases between them. CDR1 is SGDLS and CDR2 is YYNGEE in the germline V gene.

The chain has TRBV5-6 and TRBJ2-7, with D perhaps being TRBD1 or TRBD2 (6 bases each). In germline, CDR1 is SGHDT, CDR2 YYEEEE. Deletions cut 0 bases from V and 3 bases from J, with 10 bases between. The CDR3 has 14 amino acids. CDR3 sequence: CASSLGLGGYEQYF. As DNA, the CDR3 is TGTGCCAGCAGCTTGGGACTAGGGGGCTACGAGCAGTACTTC.

In regard to this clone: A far larger clone differs by one base, so this is likely a read error. The same CDR3 also results from other DNA sequences found in this sample. This rearrangement joins TRBV19 to TRBJ1-1; tentatively, D is TRBD1 (6 bases). The CDR3 contains 14 residues. Germline assignment: CDR1 LNHDA and CDR2 SQIVND (reference sequence). CDR3 sequence: CASSTDSGRTEAFF. CDR3 coding DNA: TGTGCCAGTAGTACGGACAGTGGGCGCACTGAAGCCTTCTTT.

The chain employs TRBV7-6 and TRBJ2-3; D may be TRBD1 or TRBD2 (6 bases each). The CDR3 totals 16 residues. The germline V gene encodes CDR1 SGHVS and CDR2 FNYEAQ. The ends were cut back, 1 base at V and 2 bases at J, with 13 bases in the middle. For the CDR3, the DNA is TGTGCCAGCAGCTTAGACCGAGGGGGGCTCACAGATACGCAGTATTTT. Protein: CASSLDRGGLTDTQYF.

In this sample, this clone turned up a few times. The CDR3 here is CASSGRDRLLRSSYEQYF. The CDR3 nucleotides read TGTGCCAGCAGTGGCCGGGACAGACTACTTCGGAGCTCCTACGAGCAGTACTTC. The chain combines TRBV6-1 with TRBJ2-7; 7 nucleotides line up with TRBD1. V dropped 4 bases and J dropped 0; count of bases not matched to a gene: 15. The CDR3 sequence is 18 residues long. Germline CDR1 and CDR2: MNHNS and SASEGT.

The rearrangement joins TRBV27 to TRBJ2-1; 14 bases fit TRBD2. This CDR3 contains 14 residues. After removal of 10 bases from V and 7 bases from J, the junction contained 6 bases not matched to a gene. CDR1 and CDR2 (germline): MNHEY, SMNVEV (reference sequence). This chain's CDR3 is CAIKGTSGSNEQFF. DNA for the CDR3: TGTGCCATAAAAGGGACTAGCGGGAGTAATGAGCAGTTCTTC.

This clone was picked up a small number of times. V usage is TRBV29-1 and J usage is TRBJ2-5; no definite D call. Germline values: CDR1 SQVTM, CDR2 ANQGSEA. V lost 3 bases and J 4 bases, leaving 6 bases between the germline ends. The CDR3 is made up of 11 amino acids. The CDR3 region has the DNA TGCAGCGTTGAGACCGGAGAGACCCAGTACTTC. Amino acids: CSVETGETQYF.

The V gene is TRBV6-1, the J gene TRBJ2-6, with 8 positions matching TRBD1. The CDR3 has 15 amino acids. Germline values: CDR1 MNHNS, CDR2 SASEGT. Losses at the gene ends were 11 bases for V and 1 base for J; bases not matched to a gene: 7. The CDR3 sequence: CAGTGGGSGANVLTF. In nucleotides, the CDR3 is TGTGCCGGAACAGGGGGTGGGTCTGGGGCCAACGTCCTGACTTTC.

The V gene is TRBV25-1, the J gene TRBJ2-7; D is possibly TRBD1 or TRBD2 (7 bases each). Germline V gene lookup returns CDR1 MGHDK and CDR2 SYGVNS. Trimming removed 4 bases from V and 2 bases from J, with 12 bases in between. CDR3 length equals 14 residues. CDR3 nucleotide sequence: TGTGCCAGCAGTGCGGGGGGACAGACCTACGAGCAGTACTTC. Protein: CASSAGGQTYEQYF.

The J gene is TRBJ1-5, the V gene TRBV7-8; D is unclear. The germline V gene encodes CDR1 SGHVS and CDR2 FQNEAQ. The CDR3 consists of 16 residues. The germline V and J ends were trimmed by 2 bases and 0 bases, with 11 bases remaining between them. CDR3 sequence (DNA): TGTGCCAGCAGCTTATGGTCTGGTAATAGCAATCAGCCCCAGCATTTT. This gives the protein CASSLWSGNSNQPQHF.

The chain combines TRBV28 with TRBJ1-2; no definite D call. Germline lookup yields CDR1 MDHEN and CDR2 SYDVKM. This CDR3 is 13 amino acids long. V lost 7 bases, J lost 8 bases, and 17 bases lay in between. The CDR3 protein is CASTATHHPGYTF. In DNA form, the CDR3 reads TGTGCCAGCACCGCGACCCACCATCCGGGCTACACCTTC.

The genes are TRBV29-1 and TRBJ2-3, with 12 bases fitting TRBD2. The germline gives CDR1 SQVTM, CDR2 ANQGSEA. The CDR3 has 14 amino acids. The V and J ends lost 5 bases and 3 bases, in that order; junction bases with no gene match: 3. The CDR3 DNA reads TGCAGCGTTATACTAGCGGGAGGAACAGATACGCAGTATTTT. Amino acid sequence: CSVILAGGTDTQYF.

The chain combines TRBV28 with TRBJ1-5; TRBD1 matches 9 bases. CDR3 length: 14 residues. V was clipped by 4 bases and J by 8 bases; unmatched bases: 6. Germline CDR1 reads MDHEN; CDR2 reads SYDVKM. The chain's CDR3 is CASSSTGGGEPQHF. The CDR3 DNA reads TGTGCCAGCAGTTCGACAGGGGGAGGGGAGCCCCAGCATTTT.

The chain has TRBV28 and TRBJ1-2, with D unclear. CDR3 length equals 15 residues. V lost 2 bases and J 4 bases, leaving 14 bases between the germline ends. Germline V gene lookup returns CDR1 MDHEN and CDR2 SYDVKM. CDR3 region: CASSLLLGSLYGYTF. CDR3 in DNA: TGTGCCAGCAGTTTACTTTTGGGCAGCCTCTATGGCTACACCTTC.

The J gene is TRBJ2-7, the V gene TRBV28; D is undetermined. CDR1 MDHEN and CDR2 SYDVKM come from the germline V gene. V lost 9 bases, J lost 0 bases, and 12 bases lay in between. This CDR3 has 13 residues. CDR3 sequence: CASQPGSSYEQYF. CDR3 nucleotides: TGTGCCAGTCAACCAGGTTCCTCCTACGAGCAGTACTTC.